The T cell receptor beta chain under discussion was sequenced for a study of patients and donors after allogeneic stem cell transplantation. The CDR3 consists of 16 residues. The germline V and J ends were trimmed by 2 bases and 0 bases, with 10 bases remaining between them. TCRdb ran MiXCR on the RT-PCR reads and lists one entry per CDR3 protein. The table has approximately 99,000 distinct CDR3 sequences, over 30% seen once. This clonotype was counted only a few times. The J gene is TRBJ1-4, the V gene TRBV12-3 or TRBV12-4; D gene ambiguous. The receptor comes from a human donor who was either an allogeneic HSCT recipient or a stem cell or donor lymphocyte infusion donor (not recorded which). It is not recorded whose cells these are; they may come from a transplant donor. Sequenced: blood, either unsorted or a sorted T cell fraction (not recorded which). The CDR3 sequence is CASSLREAATNEKLFF. CDR3 bases: TGTGCCAGCAGTTTAAGAGAGGCGGCAACTAATGAAAAACTGTTTTTT.